The sequence of this T cell receptor (beta chain) was determined in a study of human T cells and chemical hapten exposure. Total RNA was extracted from unfractionated whole blood. In the library, unique molecular identifiers were attached to individual cDNA molecules. Study processing details: Counts of TCRs in each sample centred on a median of around 92,000 and extended from about 24,000 to 680,000. TCRdb passed the 5' RACE reads through MiXCR, listing each CDR3 protein once. TCRdb's processing, not the authors', yielded these V and J calls. This sample has 130,000 or so distinct CDR3 sequences; 4.1% occur once, and the top ten carry over 1.3%. The CDR3 is 16 residues long. From germline, CDR1 is GTSNPN and CDR2 SVGIG (reference sequence). Germline trimming cut 0 bases from V and 4 bases from J; bases unmatched to any gene: 6.

This rearrangement joins TRBV30 to TRBJ1-6; TRBD1 aligns across 7 bases. This sequence originates from a female donor in good health. The CDR3 bases are TGTGCCTGGAGTGTCAGGGGGGGCAGGTATAATTCACCCCTCCACTTT. This encodes CAWSVRGGRYNSPLHF. The whole variable domain, remainder taken from reference TRBV30 and TRBJ1-6, is SQTIHQWPATLVQPVGSPLSLECTVEGTSNPNLYWYRQAAGRGLQLLFYSVGIGQISSEVPQNLSASRPQDRQFILSSKKLLLSDSGFYLCAWSVRGGRYNSPLHFGNGTRLTVT.